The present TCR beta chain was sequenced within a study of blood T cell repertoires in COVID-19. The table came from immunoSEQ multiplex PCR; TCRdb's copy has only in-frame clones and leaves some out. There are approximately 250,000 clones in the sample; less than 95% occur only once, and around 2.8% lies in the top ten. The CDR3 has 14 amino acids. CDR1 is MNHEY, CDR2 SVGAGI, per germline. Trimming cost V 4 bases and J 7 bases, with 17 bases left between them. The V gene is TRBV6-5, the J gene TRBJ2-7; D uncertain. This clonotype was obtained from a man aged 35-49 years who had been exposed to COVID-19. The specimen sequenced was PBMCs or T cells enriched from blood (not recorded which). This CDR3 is CASSLAPASGEQYF. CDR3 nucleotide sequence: TGTGCCAGCAGTTTAGCCCCCGCGTCCGGGGAGCAGTACTTC.